These T cell receptor beta chains were read from a single sample in a study of shared clonotypes between healthy human individuals. The protocol was immunoSEQ multiplex PCR, while the TCRdb copy is restricted to in-frame clones and leaves out a portion. The repertoire holds 950,000 to 1,100,000 clones, with about three quarters as singletons. Sequenced: memory CD4+ T cells sorted from blood. These receptors all come from a man between 18 and 35 years old in good health. Both conserved end residues are part of each CDR3. A D gene is named only where the DNA matches it firmly. Rows may omit the clone size; those that give it use once, few, many or a size class.

abundance	len	v_gene	j_gene	d_gene	CDR3aa	CDR3nt
NA	14	TRBV6-6	TRBJ1-3	NA	CASSYRGSGNTIYF	TGTGCCAGCAGTTACAGGGGCTCTGGAAACACCATATATTTT
NA	13	TRBV15	TRBJ2-2	NA	CATSRDVTGELFF	TGTGCCACCAGCAGGGACGTCACCGGGGAGCTGTTTTTT
many	13	TRBV6-1	TRBJ1-6	TRBD1	CAETDRESSPLHF	TGTGCCGAAACGGACAGGGAAAGTTCACCCCTCCACTTT
NA	14	TRBV5-1	TRBJ1-2	NA	CASSGGGANYGYTF	TGCGCCAGCAGCGGAGGGGGGGCGAACTATGGCTACACCTTC
once	15	TRBV6-6	TRBJ1-1	TRBD1	CAILDPGTGGTEAFF	TGTGCCATCTTGGACCCGGGGACAGGGGGCACTGAAGCTTTCTTT
NA	11	TRBV9	TRBJ2-1	NA	CASSASNEQFF	TGTGCCAGCAGCGCCTCCAATGAGCAGTTCTTC
few	18	TRBV2	TRBJ2-2	NA	CASSPLGGTALNTGELFF	TGTGCCAGCAGCCCTCTAGGGGGTACAGCCCTTAACACCGGGGAGCTGTTTTTT
NA	16	TRBV29-1	TRBJ2-7	NA	CSVGGRTGLPVGEQYF	TGCAGCGTTGGGGGTCGTACCGGGCTGCCGGTCGGCGAGCAGTACTTC
few	14	TRBV6-1	TRBJ2-2	NA	CALSPGRNTGELFF	TGTGCCCTCTCTCCAGGCAGAAACACCGGGGAGCTGTTTTTT
NA	15	TRBV6-5	TRBJ1-5	TRBD1	CASRREDRGNQPQHF	TGTGCCAGCAGGCGAGAGGACAGGGGCAATCAGCCCCAGCATTTT
NA	11	TRBV6-1	TRBJ2-1	NA	CASSGGDEQFF	TGTGCCAGCAGTGGAGGGGATGAGCAGTTCTTC
NA	16	TRBV6-6	TRBJ2-7	TRBD1	CASSYAGQATSYEQYF	TGTGCCAGCAGTTACGCGGGACAGGCAACCTCCTACGAGCAGTACTTC
many	15	TRBV6-5	TRBJ2-1	NA	CASSQGLKSYNEQFF	TGTGCCAGCAGTCAGGGTTTAAAGAGCTACAATGAGCAGTTCTTC
NA	14	TRBV5-1	TRBJ1-1	NA	CASSLERGDTEAFF	TGCGCCAGCAGCTTGGAAAGAGGGGACACTGAAGCTTTCTTT
NA	15	TRBV2	TRBJ1-1	TRBD1	CASSLQGTLNTEAFF	TGTGCCAGCAGCCTACAGGGGACTCTGAACACTGAAGCTTTCTTT
NA	17	TRBV7-9	TRBJ1-5	NA	CASSLEGPGWSNQPQHF	TGTGCCAGCAGCTTAGAAGGGCCAGGGTGGAGCAATCAGCCCCAGCATTTT
NA	16	TRBV7-9	TRBJ1-3	TRBD1	CASSPPGQGSGNTIYF	TGTGCCAGCAGCCCTCCGGGACAGGGCTCTGGAAACACCATATATTTT
NA	11	TRBV6-6	TRBJ1-6	NA	CASSVNSPLHF	TGTGCCAGCAGTGTCAATTCACCCCTCCACTTT
NA	13	TRBV6-5	TRBJ1-2	NA	CASSYSQGRAPTF	TGTGCCAGCAGTTACTCCCAGGGGAGAGCCCCCACCTTC
NA	16	TRBV5-4	TRBJ2-3	NA	CASSLLRTDSTDTQYF	TGTGCCAGCAGCTTGCTAAGGACAGACAGCACAGATACGCAGTATTTT
NA	13	TRBV6-1	TRBJ1-1	NA	CASSSGERTEAFF	TGTGCCAGCAGTTCCGGCGAACGGACTGAAGCTTTCTTT
NA	13	TRBV9	TRBJ1-6	NA	CASSVEGVSPLHF	TGTGCCAGCAGCGTAGAAGGGGTCTCACCCCTCCACTTT
few	14	TRBV28	TRBJ2-7	NA	CASSFNRRYYEQYF	TGTGCCAGCAGTTTTAACAGGCGATATTACGAGCAGTACTTC
NA	15	TRBV9	TRBJ2-7	TRBD2	CASSPQAGGGYEQYF	TGTGCCAGCAGCCCCCAGGCGGGAGGGGGCTACGAGCAGTACTTC
few	14	TRBV6-5	TRBJ2-2	TRBD1	CASSYLTGHGELFF	TGTGCCAGCAGTTATTTGACAGGGCACGGGGAGCTGTTTTTT
NA	12	TRBV10-3	TRBJ1-2	NA	CAISEERYGYTF	TGTGCCATCAGTGAGGAAAGGTATGGCTACACCTTC
once	13	TRBV30	TRBJ2-7	TRBD1	CAWSGSGGDEQYF	TGTGCCTGGAGTGGATCAGGGGGCGACGAGCAGTACTTC
NA	16	TRBV7-9	TRBJ2-1	TRBD2	CASSLIPSGAYNEQFF	TGTGCCAGCAGCTTAATACCTAGCGGGGCCTACAATGAGCAGTTCTTC
NA	16	TRBV7-8	TRBJ2-5	TRBD1	CASSLNTGQNQETQYF	TGTGCCAGCAGCTTAAACACGGGACAGAACCAAGAGACCCAGTACTTC